This T cell receptor beta chain appears in the sequencing data of a study of long-term antiretroviral therapy in people with HIV. Overall study results and limits: Relative to transplant donor controls, diversity remained lower despite increasing after ART.

On this clone itself: What it binds is unknown.

The run of the v3.0 immunoSEQ assay was at survey level. Clones were sequenced by immunoSEQ multiplex PCR, and TCRdb holds only the in-frame ones, with some missing. The sample records about 25,000 clones, about 86% being singletons. The TCR comes from a man aged 45-65 years with HIV. Here the sequenced sample was unsorted PBMCs, taken 1.2 years after starting antiretroviral therapy.

The CDR3 loop is CASSLYLNTEAFF. CDR3 sequence (DNA): TGTGCCAGCAGCTTATACCTGAACACTGAAGCTTTCTTT. The V and J genes are TRBV7-9 and TRBJ1-1, with D unresolved. The V gene's germline CDR1 is SEHNR and CDR2 FQNEAQ (reference sequence). Trimming stripped 2 bases from V and 0 bases from J, with 4 bases between. This CDR3 has 13 amino acids.